One sample yielded the 3 T cell receptor beta chains listed below, sequenced in a study of T cell repertoires in cytomegalovirus infection. TCRdb processed the reads anew with MiXCR; each CDR3 protein has one entry. The repertoire has around 310,000 distinct CDR3 sequences, 17% of them found once; the top ten carry around 12%. Sequenced material: PBMCs. All receptors derive from a human donor in good health (CMV status not recorded). Some clones in this sample may be carry-over from other donors' samples.

To note about this clonotype: This may be a read error: a much more frequent sequence differs by one nucleotide. This chain links TRBV7-2 with TRBJ1-1, with D hard to call. This CDR3 spans 14 amino acids. Germline-derived CDR1 and CDR2 are SGHTA and FQGNSA. DNA for the CDR3: TGTGCCAGCAGTTCCCGGAGGGTGAACACTCAAGCTTTCTTT. Translating gives CASSSRRVNTQAFF.

V and J are TRBV7-2 and TRBJ1-1; 7 positions agree with TRBD1. Germline CDR1 is SGHTA and CDR2 is FQGNSA. This CDR3 has 14 amino acids. Trimming at V came to 2 bases and at J to 2 bases, leaving 2 bases not matched to a gene. The CDR3 DNA reads as TGTGCCAGCAGCTTACACAGGGGAAACACTGAAGCTTTCTTT. This encodes CASSLHRGNTEAFF.

This clonotype was counted at least ten times. The rearrangement joins TRBV27 to TRBJ2-3, with 11 bases lining up with TRBD2. Germline CDR1 reads MNHEY; CDR2 reads SMNVEV (reference sequence). The CDR3 has 17 amino acids. Germline trimming cut 4 bases from V and 4 bases from J; bases unmatched to any gene: 10. In DNA, the CDR3 is TGTGCCAGCAGTTCCTTTAGACTAGCGGGGATGTCAGATACGCAGTATTTT. Amino acids: CASSSFRLAGMSDTQYF.